The clone carrying this T cell receptor beta chain showed up just a few times. No antigen is known for it. Additional DNA sequences in this sample encode the identical CDR3. This cohort consisted of healthy bone marrow donors. From germline, CDR1 is MNHEY and CDR2 SMNVEV (reference sequence). The CDR3 sequence is 11 residues long. V lost 3 bases, J lost 4 bases, and 3 bases lay in between. This record comes from a study of cytomegalovirus exposure and HLA in healthy donors. Study results and limitations: Among TCR beta chains, those listed as cytomegalovirus-associated numbered about 160. In vitro, three CMV-associated chains proved specific for CMV antigens. Several of the most significant clusters appeared, in a later analysis, to be linked to common viral pathogens.

Amplification used 60 Vbeta primers and 13 Jbeta primers. Profiling relied on immunoSEQ multiplex PCR, and the TCRdb table lists in-frame clones only, not all of them. The sample has roughly 200,000 clones, about four fifths seen once; the top ten hold 2.9%. Specimen: PBMCs. This clonotype was obtained from a young man in good health and CMV-seronegative. This chain joins TRBV27 and TRBJ2-5; D remains unclear. Written as DNA, the CDR3 is TGTGCCAGCAGTTTTCGAGAGACCCAGTACTTC. Amino acids: CASSFRETQYF.